This T cell receptor (beta chain) was sequenced during a study of blood T cell repertoires in COVID-19 (dated by TCRdb to 2018 to 2021). Describing the broader study: Samples from collaborators originated in the United States, Italy and Spain and spanned both the acute and convalescent phases of COVID-19. Where available, HLA class I and class II types were taken from metadata supplied by the sample provider and were not determined by assay-based typing. The dataset comprised deeply sampled blood TCRbeta repertoires from subjects exposed to, actively infected with, or recovered from COVID-19. The samples were drawn from the first 160 participants of the ongoing ImmuneRACE study and from some 1,300 subjects provided by 6 global collaborators. The prospective study material was composed of cDNA or gDNA derived from T cells, B-cell-depleted T cells, or PBMCs. Sample metadata almost always included a de-identified subject ID, COVID-19 status, age in years and sex. The repertoires were made available in a free public database intended to serve as a resource for research on the immune response to SARS-CoV-2. Study-level results and caveats: The amount of clinical and demographic metadata varied by source and participant and was provided uncurated.

TCRbeta CDR3 regions were amplified from genomic DNA using the immunoSEQ Assay, a bias-controlled multiplex PCR. For the original study's pipeline: Nucleated cell counts per sample were estimated from amplification of reference gene primers within the assay. To quantify the absolute abundance of each unique TCRbeta CDR3 rearrangement, sequence reads were collapsed and filtered. For each sample, productive Simpson clonality was calculated by taking the square root of Simpson's diversity index across productive rearrangements. Sourced from immuneACCESS, this table was stored by TCRdb with only in-frame sequences that have V and J called. A share of the clones is absent; for the studies checked, an unresolved V gene accounts for under half, and the remainder has no known explanation. D and trimming come from the DNA, and the V and J calls and clone size come from that table. This sample holds some 260,000 clones; over 75% were observed only once. More than 0.55% of the sample is in the top ten clones.

The collaborating institutions used their own protocols to collect whole blood in K2EDTA tubes. For TCRbeta analysis, collaborator samples were shipped as frozen whole blood, as isolated PBMCs, or as DNA extracted from either sample type. Comments on this clone: Its specific antigen is unknown. One base away there is no much larger clone; base qualities are not given.

The junction carries 11 bases between V and J, which are trimmed by 5 bases and 0 bases respectively. Taken from cysteine to phenylalanine, the CDR3 has 14 residues. The DNA shown is the 42-base CDR3, in frame from base 1. CDR1 and CDR2, looked up from the germline V gene (reference sequence), are MNHEY and SMNVEV. Sequenced sample: peripheral blood. This receptor was taken from a human donor in a cohort sampled during active COVID-19. The chain couples TRBV27 to TRBJ2-7, and possibly TRBD2, on 5 matching bases. The CDR3 reads as follows: CASSPLGPSYEQYF. Here is the DNA: TGTGCCAGCAGTCCACTAGGGCCCTCCTACGAGCAGTACTTC.